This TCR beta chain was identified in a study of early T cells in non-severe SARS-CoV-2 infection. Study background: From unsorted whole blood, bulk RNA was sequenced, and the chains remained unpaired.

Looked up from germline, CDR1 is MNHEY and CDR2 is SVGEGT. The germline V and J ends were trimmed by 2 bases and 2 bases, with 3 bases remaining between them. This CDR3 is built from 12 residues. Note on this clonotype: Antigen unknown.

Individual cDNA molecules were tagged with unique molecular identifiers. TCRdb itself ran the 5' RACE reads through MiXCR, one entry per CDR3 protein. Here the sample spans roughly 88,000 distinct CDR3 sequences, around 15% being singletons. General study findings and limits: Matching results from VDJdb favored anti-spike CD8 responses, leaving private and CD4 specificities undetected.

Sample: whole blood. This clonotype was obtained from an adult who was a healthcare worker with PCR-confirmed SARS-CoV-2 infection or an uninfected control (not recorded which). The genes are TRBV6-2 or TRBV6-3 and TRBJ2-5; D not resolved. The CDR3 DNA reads TGTGCCAGCAGTTACGGGCAAGAGACCCAGTACTTC. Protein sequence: CASSYGQETQYF.